The 14 T cell receptor beta chains given below trace back to one sample, sequenced in a study of blood T cell repertoires in COVID-19. Only in-frame clones appear in the TCRdb table, and some are missing; sequencing was by immunoSEQ multiplex PCR. In the table there are roughly 520,000 clones, approximately 88% of which are singletons. Sequences were obtained from PBMCs or T cells enriched from blood (not recorded which). Receptors originate from a woman between 40 and 55 years old who had recovered from COVID-19.

The chain is built from TRBV30 and TRBJ1-5; TRBD1 matches at 7 bases. This CDR3 has 12 residues. Germline V CDR1 and CDR2: GTSNPN, SVGIG (reference sequence). The CDR3, as DNA: TGTGCATATGACAGGGTAGGTCAGCCCCAGCATTTT. This codes for CAYDRVGQPQHF. Using reference TRBV30 and TRBJ1-5 for the parts outside the CDR3, the full variable domain is SQTIHQWPATLVQPVGSPLSLECTVEGTSNPNLYWYRQAAGRGLQLLFYSVGIGQISSEVPQNLSASRPQDRQFILSSKKLLLSDSGFYLCAYDRVGQPQHFGDGTRLSIL.

The J gene is TRBJ1-2, the V gene TRBV11-2; a possible D gene is TRBD1 (5 bases). The CDR3 runs 16 residues. V lost 0 bases, J lost 4 bases, and 15 bases lay in between. The V gene's germline CDR1 is SGHAT and CDR2 FQNNGV. The CDR3 sequence is CASSLDQAGRVYGYTF. In nucleotides, the CDR3 is TGTGCCAGCAGCTTAGATCAGGCAGGGCGAGTCTATGGCTACACCTTC.

The V and J genes are TRBV29-1 and TRBJ2-3, with D possibly being TRBD2 (5 bases). The CDR3 contains 13 residues. Germline-derived CDR1 and CDR2 are SQVTM and ANQGSEA. The V end was cut by 3 bases, the J end by 9 bases, with 16 bases between. The CDR3 here is CSVDSGYKDTQYF. CDR3 sequence (DNA): TGCAGCGTTGACAGCGGCTATAAGGACACGCAGTATTTT.

This rearrangement joins TRBV14 to TRBJ1-1; D may be TRBD1 (5 bases). The CDR3 consists of 15 residues. V lost 0 bases to trimming and J lost 3 bases, with 11 bases between them. Germline CDR1 SGHDN, CDR2 FVKESK. CDR3 DNA: TGTGCCAGCAGCCAAGAAGGACACCGATACACTGAAGCTTTCTTT. It codes for CASSQEGHRYTEAFF. Drawing the rest from reference TRBV14 and TRBJ1-1, the complete variable domain is EAGVTQFPSHSVIEKGQTVTLRCDPISGHDNLYWYRRVMGKEIKFLLHFVKESKQDESGMPNNRFLAERTGGTYSTLKVQPAELEDSGVYFCASSQEGHRYTEAFFGQGTRLTVV.

The rearrangement joins TRBV14 to TRBJ1-6, with a weak D call TRBD1 (5 bases). Germline CDR1 and CDR2: SGHDN and FVKESK. V was trimmed by 5 bases and J by 10 bases, leaving 15 bases between them. CDR3 length: 14 residues. The CDR3 loop is CASSFLGGGSPLHF. For the CDR3, the DNA is TGTGCCAGCAGCTTCCTGGGGGGAGGATCACCCCTCCACTTT.

This sequence joins TRBV11-3 and TRBJ2-1; no firm D call. Germline V lookup: CDR1 SGHNT, CDR2 YENEEA. The V end lost 5 bases, the J end lost 0 bases, and 11 bases lay between the germline ends. This CDR3 is built from 15 residues. CDR3 region: CASSPGQNSYNEQFF. The CDR3, as DNA: TGTGCCAGCAGCCCAGGTCAGAACTCCTACAATGAGCAGTTCTTC.

The J gene is TRBJ2-1, the V gene TRBV7-9, with unresolved D. Trimming stripped 5 bases from V and 7 bases from J, with 21 bases between. This CDR3 contains 16 residues. Per the germline V gene, CDR1 is SEHNR and CDR2 is FQNEAQ (reference sequence). The chain's CDR3 is CASSPPRLSSGNEQFF. CDR3 nucleotide sequence: TGTGCCAGCAGCCCCCCCCGCTTATCCTCCGGGAATGAGCAGTTCTTC. The full variable domain, its missing parts supplied by reference TRBV7-9 and TRBJ2-1, is DTGVSQNPRHKITKRGQNVTFRCDPISEHNRLYWYRQTLGQGPEFLTYFQNEAQLEKSRLLSDRFSAERPKGSFSTLEIQRTEQGDSAMYLCASSPPRLSSGNEQFFGPGTRLTVL.

The chain carries TRBV9 and TRBJ1-2; 7 bases map to TRBD1. The trim removed 6 bases at V and 6 bases at J, leaving 20 bases unmatched. Germline lookup yields CDR1 SGDLS and CDR2 YYNGEE. The CDR3 is 17 amino acids. The chain's CDR3 is CASTLTPTGKGTNGYTF. The CDR3, as DNA: TGTGCCAGCACCCTAACCCCGACAGGGAAGGGGACGAATGGCTACACCTTC.

This chain connects TRBV4-2 to TRBJ2-7, with 9 bases aligning to TRBD1. With V trimmed by 3 bases and J by 7 bases, 16 bases remained unmatched. The CDR3 contains 17 residues. Germline loops: CDR1 LGHNA, CDR2 YNFKEQ. The CDR3: CASSQGHRGLIHIEQYF. Written as DNA, the CDR3 is TGTGCCAGCAGCCAGGGCCACAGGGGGCTTATCCATATTGAGCAGTACTTC.

V and J are TRBV12-5 and TRBJ2-1; 8 bases align to TRBD1. Losses at the gene ends were 6 bases for V and 5 bases for J; bases not matched to a gene: 9. The germline V gene encodes CDR1 LGHNT and CDR2 FRNRAP. The CDR3 spans 15 residues. CDR3 DNA: TGTGCTAGTGGCTCGGACAGGGCCAAGAACAATGAGCAGTTCTTC. It codes for CASGSDRAKNNEQFF.

The CDR3 DNA follows: TGTGCCACCAGTGATGTCGCGGGAGTTCCGGATACGCAGTATTTT. Protein sequence: CATSDVAGVPDTQYF. This chain uses TRBV24-1 with TRBJ2-3; TRBD2 matches at 7 bases. The germline CDR1 and CDR2 sequences are KGHDR and SFDVKD. V trimming: 3 bases; J trimming: 6 bases; junction bases outside the gene matches: 8. The CDR3 sequence is 15 residues long.

The J gene is TRBJ1-4, the V gene TRBV15; D is perhaps TRBD1 (5 bases). The germline gives CDR1 LNHNV, CDR2 YYDKDF (reference sequence). The CDR3 is made up of 15 amino acids. Deletions cut 0 bases from V and 8 bases from J, with 13 bases between. CDR3 region: CATSRDNRIWEKLFF. The CDR3 region has the DNA TGTGCCACCAGCAGAGATAACAGGATTTGGGAAAAACTGTTTTTT.

The chain recombines TRBV6-5 with TRBJ2-7; 7 bases fit TRBD2. The CDR3 has 14 residues. Germline V CDR1 and CDR2: MNHEY, SVGAGI. The J segment lost 0 bases and the V segment lost 6 bases, leaving 5 bases of the junction unmatched. In nucleotides, the CDR3 is TGTGCCAGCAGGGGGAGGGCCAGCTCCTACGAGCAGTACTTC. It specifies CASRGRASSYEQYF.

The rearrangement uses TRBV5-1 and TRBJ2-1; D ambiguous. The germline V gene encodes CDR1 SGHRS and CDR2 YFSETQ. Trimming took off 4 bases at V and 7 bases at J, with 12 bases between the two ends. The CDR3 is 13 amino acids. This chain's CDR3 is CASSPLVANEQFF. The CDR3 DNA reads as TGCGCCAGCAGCCCCCTGGTAGCTAATGAGCAGTTCTTC. Full variable domain (outside the CDR3, taken from reference TRBV5-1 and TRBJ2-1): KAGVTQTPRYLIKTRGQQVTLSCSPISGHRSVSWYQQTPGQGLQFLFEYFSETQRNKGNFPGRFSGRQFSNSRSEMNVSTLELGDSALYLCASSPLVANEQFFGPGTRLTVL.